These T cell receptor beta chains were read from a single sample in a study of shared clonotypes between healthy human individuals. Sequencing was performed with immunoSEQ multiplex PCR; in TCRdb, only in-frame clones are kept and a portion is missing. The table shows millions of clones, with roughly 91% occurring only once. The sample was naive CD8+ T cells from PBMCs. The receptors stem from a man younger than 35 in good health. Some clones in this sample may be carry-over from other donors' samples. The conserved cysteine and the conserved F or W are not part of the CDR3 here.

J | V | length | CDR3
TRBJ2-1 | TRBV29-1 | 10 | SVDFRGYEQF
TRBJ2-7 | TRBV19 | 13 | ASSPRDRSPYEQY
TRBJ1-1 | TRBV19 | 14 | ASSIDLRGGRAEAF
TRBJ2-7 | TRBV5-1 | 11 | ASSLGPNYEQY
TRBJ1-1 | TRBV11-2 | 17 | ASSLRGMDETWEDTEAF
TRBJ1-4 | TRBV29-1 | 13 | SVGPSRGAGEKLF
TRBJ2-7 | TRBV19 | 10 | ASGTGGYEQY
TRBJ2-1 | TRBV27 | 11 | ASSRLADNEQF
TRBJ1-1 | TRBV7-9 | 10 | ASSRPGAEAF
TRBJ2-2 | TRBV14 | 15 | ASSQTTTSGDTGELF
TRBJ2-1 | TRBV9 | 14 | ASSVEGDHSYNEQF
TRBJ2-2 | TRBV7-3 | 16 | ASSFGLAGGPTPGELF
TRBJ2-7 | TRBV7-9 | 14 | ASSLAPGSATYEQY
TRBJ2-7 | TRBV2 | 13 | ANTLRPGLDHEQY
TRBJ1-1 | TRBV28 | 12 | ASSFLDTNTEAF
TRBJ2-7 | TRBV28 | 14 | ASSLSEEEPSYEQY
TRBJ1-2 | TRBV13 | 14 | ASSQTPGTAYYGYT
TRBJ1-3 | TRBV27 | 14 | ASSLDRVLGGNTIY
TRBJ2-3 | TRBV27 | 14 | ASSIPDGTGTDTQY
TRBJ2-3 | TRBV4-3 | 14 | ASSRAPSGNTDTQY
TRBJ2-7 | TRBV12-5 | 12 | ASGLTGKGHEQY
TRBJ1-1 | TRBV28 | 11 | ASRPHVGSEAF
TRBJ2-7 | TRBV28 | 12 | ASRRADRAYEQY
TRBJ1-1 | TRBV19 | 11 | ASSILMNTEAF
TRBJ2-1 | TRBV20-1 | 9 | SAGQGYEQF
TRBJ2-1 | TRBV9 | 13 | ASSVDGDKRREQF
TRBJ1-3 | TRBV28 | 12 | ASTPGVSGNTIY
TRBJ2-1 | TRBV7-8 | 12 | ASSLAGRGDEQF
TRBJ2-1 | TRBV9 | 16 | ASSGGLAGGNSYNEQF
TRBJ2-7 | TRBV6-1 | 14 | ASSAPGGTSAYEQY
TRBJ2-5 | TRBV7-9 | 13 | ASSSGLAEQETQY
TRBJ1-1 | TRBV19 | 13 | ASSIEVGTASEAF
TRBJ2-7 | TRBV28 | 12 | AGSPGLAYHEQY
TRBJ2-2 | TRBV9 | 10 | ASGHRTGELF
TRBJ2-6 | TRBV9 | 11 | ASSPHGANVLT
TRBJ2-7 | TRBV28 | 13 | ASSRTSGRWDEQY
TRBJ2-1 | TRBV19 | 13 | ASTYAQRGYNEQF
TRBJ1-1 | TRBV19 | 13 | ASSIDKQGGTEAF
TRBJ1-1 | TRBV28 | 12 | ASSVQGGDAEAF
TRBJ2-2 | TRBV19 | 12 | ASSPIWSTGELF
TRBJ2-7 | TRBV30 | 11 | AWMFQGMHEQY
TRBJ2-7 | TRBV30 | 11 | AWIPAGGYEQY
TRBJ1-2 | TRBV4-3 | 11 | ASSQDRGYGYT
TRBJ2-3 | TRBV4-3 | 13 | ASSQVYRLGDTQY
TRBJ2-3 | TRBV7-8 | 17 | ASSPPHSTSGTFTDTQY
TRBJ1-1 | TRBV7-9 | 13 | ASSLTKGGIAEAF
TRBJ2-7 | TRBV15 | 14 | ATSRGRTSGNYEQY
TRBJ1-2 | TRBV10-3 | 12 | AISESGGAYGYT
TRBJ2-3 | TRBV9 | 15 | ASSDPLAGGPGDTQY
TRBJ2-1 | TRBV7-9 | 10 | ASSFGAHEQF
TRBJ2-7 | TRBV6-1 | 11 | ASGASGSYEQY
TRBJ1-5 | TRBV9 | 12 | ASSVGNSNQPQH
TRBJ1-1 | TRBV19 | 11 | ASSLGENTEAF
TRBJ2-1 | TRBV6-5 | 14 | ASSYSLAGRVREQF
TRBJ1-2 | TRBV27 | 10 | ASSLRQGGYT
TRBJ1-2 | TRBV9 | 12 | ASSKDGPNYGYT
TRBJ1-1 | TRBV6-5 | 12 | ASSPYGQNTEAF
TRBJ1-3 | TRBV28 | 14 | ASSLSPIGGLNTIY
TRBJ2-7 | TRBV29-1 | 9 | SVLLGDTHI